Each of the 28 T cell receptor beta chains below was sequenced from the same sample in a study of blood T cell repertoires in COVID-19. Measured with immunoSEQ multiplex PCR; TCRdb has only the in-frame clones, and not every one. The profile shows some 160,000 clones, roughly 90% of them singletons. What was sequenced was peripheral blood. The receptors derive from a woman aged 70-85 years with acute or convalescent COVID-19.

The rearrangement joins TRBV5-5 to TRBJ1-2; 8 nucleotides align to TRBD1. Germline trimming cut 0 bases from V and 8 bases from J; bases unmatched to any gene: 3. The CDR3 consists of 13 residues. Germline V lookup: CDR1 SGHKS, CDR2 YYEKEE (reference sequence). The CDR3 loop is CASSLATGVGYTF. The CDR3 nucleotides read TGTGCCAGCAGCTTGGCGACAGGGGTCGGCTACACCTTC.

The CDR3: CAWSVQINYGYTF. The CDR3 coding sequence is TGTGCCTGGAGTGTTCAGATCAACTATGGCTACACCTTC. The chain recombines TRBV30 with TRBJ1-2; the D is unclear. The length of the CDR3 is 13 residues. With 0 bases removed from V and 2 bases from J, the gap between germline ends came to 7 bases. Per the germline V gene, CDR1 is GTSNPN and CDR2 is SVGIG (reference sequence).

The chain links TRBV3-1 (or the pseudogene TRBV3-2) to TRBJ2-5; D is perhaps TRBD2 (7 bases). CDR1 and CDR2 (germline): LGHDT, YNNKEL (reference sequence). The CDR3 has 14 amino acids. The V end was cut by 2 bases, the J end by 5 bases, with 12 bases between. The CDR3 bases are TGTGCCAGCAGCCAACGGGGGGCGCGGGAGACCCAGTACTTC. Protein sequence: CASSQRGARETQYF.

The J gene is TRBJ2-5, the V gene TRBV6-5, with 7 nucleotides matching TRBD1. V shed 6 bases, J shed 4 bases, and the junction held 8 bases outside the gene matches. The CDR3 has 14 amino acids. Germline V gene data show CDR1 as MNHEY and CDR2 as SVGAGI. The CDR3: CASSLGGRGETQYF. Here the CDR3 DNA reads TGTGCCAGCAGCTTAGGGGGCCGCGGAGAGACCCAGTACTTC.

V and J are TRBV19 and TRBJ2-5, with 9 bases identical to TRBD2. The CDR3 loop spans 15 amino acids. With 4 bases clipped from V and 0 bases from J, the junction kept 3 bases outside the gene matches. From germline, CDR1 is LNHDA and CDR2 SQIVND (reference sequence). This CDR3 reads CASSRREGYQETQYF. The CDR3 bases are TGTGCCAGTAGTAGGCGGGAGGGATACCAAGAGACCCAGTACTTC.

The rearrangement uses TRBV28 and TRBJ2-3; TRBD2 matches 7 bases. The CDR3 has 16 amino acids. Germline trimming cut 5 bases from V and 6 bases from J; bases unmatched to any gene: 14. Germline loops: CDR1 MDHEN, CDR2 SYDVKM. The CDR3 reads CASSPSYWRETDTQYF. The CDR3 DNA reads as TGTGCCAGCAGTCCCTCTTACTGGCGGGAGACGGATACGCAGTATTTT.

This chain uses TRBV10-3 with TRBJ2-1, with D maybe TRBD1 (5 bases). The CDR3 spans 13 residues. V was clipped by 3 bases and J by 10 bases, with 13 bases between them. From germline, CDR1 is ENHRY and CDR2 SYGVKD. The CDR3 DNA follows: TGTGCCATCAGTGACAGGGTGGGTGGGGAGCAGTTCTTC. This sequence encodes CAISDRVGGEQFF.

The gene calls are TRBV19 and TRBJ1-5; no firm D call. Trimming stripped 7 bases from V and 0 bases from J, with 13 bases between. The CDR3 spans 15 residues. Germline CDR1 and CDR2: LNHDA and SQIVND (reference sequence). The CDR3 region has the DNA TGTGCCAGTAAAGCGTGGGTATATAGCAATCAGCCCCAGCATTTT. It specifies CASKAWVYSNQPQHF.

This clone was detected only once. The chain employs TRBV4-3 and TRBJ2-3; 8 bases match TRBD1. CDR1 LGHNA and CDR2 YSLEER come from the germline V gene. V lost 1 base to trimming and J lost 6 bases; unmatched junction nucleotides: 6. The CDR3 has 15 residues. CDR3 in amino acids: CASSQVDRVADTQYF. The CDR3 nucleotides read TGCGCCAGCAGCCAAGTGGACAGGGTCGCGGATACGCAGTATTTT.

The chain combines TRBV28 with TRBJ2-1, with 7 bases aligning to TRBD2. V shed 5 bases, J shed 8 bases, and the junction held 9 bases outside the gene matches. The germline CDR1 and CDR2 sequences are MDHEN and SYDVKM. This CDR3 is built from 14 residues. CDR3: CASSQIYLADEQFF. The CDR3 DNA follows: TGTGCCAGCAGTCAGATTTACCTAGCGGATGAGCAGTTCTTC.

CDR3 sequence reads: CASSVDGSVRELFF. In nucleotides, the CDR3 is TGTGCCAGCAGCGTAGACGGGAGCGTCAGGGAGCTGTTTTTT. The chain carries TRBV9 and TRBJ2-2, with a possible D match to TRBD2 (6 bases). The germline V gene has CDR1 SGDLS and CDR2 YYNGEE. CDR3 size: 14 residues. Trimming left V 0 bases short and J 9 bases short, with 12 bases between.

The rearrangement uses TRBV6-5 and TRBJ2-1; D is possibly TRBD1 (5 bases). V lost 3 bases and J 7 bases, leaving 19 bases between the germline ends. In germline, CDR1 is MNHEY, CDR2 SVGAGI. The CDR3 sequence is 16 residues long. CDR3 DNA sequence: TGTGCCAGCAGTTATTCGGACCAATTCTCAGGGAATGAGCAGTTCTTC. This gives the protein CASSYSDQFSGNEQFF.

This chain connects TRBV7-9 to TRBJ1-4, with TRBD1 matching 9 bases. This CDR3 has 14 residues. The ends lost 1 base at V and 10 bases at J; junction bases unmatched: 4. CDR1 and CDR2 from the germline V gene are SEHNR and FQNEAQ (reference sequence). CDR3 nucleotide sequence: TGTGCCAGCAGCTTAGGGGACAGGGCGGGAAAACTGTTTTTT. This gives the protein CASSLGDRAGKLFF.

This clone was picked up one time. This chain links TRBV4-1 with TRBJ1-2; TRBD1 agrees at 7 bases. Germline V gives CDR1 MGHRA, CDR2 YSYEKL. This CDR3 has 15 amino acids. J lost 5 bases, V lost 1 base, and 7 bases had no gene match. The CDR3 sequence is CASSQVARGEYGYTF. In DNA form, the CDR3 reads TGCGCCAGCAGCCAAGTTGCCAGGGGGGAATATGGCTACACCTTC.

V and J are TRBV28 and TRBJ2-2, with TRBD1 as a possible D gene (5 bases). V gave up 4 bases and J gave up 4 bases, with 10 bases separating them. CDR1 MDHEN and CDR2 SYDVKM come from the germline V gene. This CDR3 spans 14 amino acids. CDR3 loop: CASSSPDITGELFF. As DNA, the CDR3 is TGTGCCAGCAGTTCCCCGGACATCACCGGGGAGCTGTTTTTT.

The V and J genes are TRBV4-3 and TRBJ1-2; D call uncertain. The CDR3 runs to 15 residues. The V gene lost 0 bases and the J gene lost 4 bases, with 12 bases spanning the gap. The germline gives CDR1 LGHNA, CDR2 YSLEER. The CDR3 is CASSQDSGPVYGYTF. DNA for the CDR3: TGCGCCAGCAGCCAAGATTCAGGTCCGGTCTATGGCTACACCTTC.

J is TRBJ1-3 and V is TRBV5-5; D might be TRBD1 (5 bases). The CDR3 has 15 residues. Trimming pared 0 bases from V and 4 bases from J, leaving 11 bases between. Germline assignment: CDR1 SGHKS and CDR2 YYEKEE (reference sequence). This chain's CDR3 is CASSLAAGIGNTIYF. For the CDR3, the DNA is TGTGCCAGCAGCTTGGCTGCAGGGATCGGAAACACCATATATTTT.

This chain connects TRBV27 to TRBJ2-7, with TRBD1 matching over 12 bases. Per germline, CDR1 MNHEY and CDR2 SMNVEV (reference sequence). The CDR3 extends over 19 amino acids. After removal of 4 bases from V and 1 base from J, the junction contained 14 bases not matched to a gene. Here the CDR3 DNA reads TGTGCCAGCAGTTCATGGGGGGACAGGGGGCACCTTTCGTCCTACGAGCAGTACTTC. This codes for CASSSWGDRGHLSSYEQYF.

This chain links TRBV27 with TRBJ1-2, with 7 nucleotides matching TRBD1. This CDR3 is built from 15 residues. V trimming: 6 bases; J trimming: 0 bases; junction bases outside the gene matches: 7. Germline lookup yields CDR1 MNHEY and CDR2 SMNVEV (reference sequence). In DNA, the CDR3 is TGTGCCAGCAGACCCATTGGACAGGCTAACTATGGCTACACCTTC. Protein product: CASRPIGQANYGYTF.

The J gene is TRBJ1-1, the V gene TRBV12-3 or TRBV12-4, with a possible D match to TRBD1 (6 bases). Trimming took 5 bases from V and 5 from J, leaving 9 bases between them. The CDR3 spans 12 residues. For the CDR3, the DNA is TGTGCCAGCAGTCGTACAGGGACTGAAGCTTTCTTT. Translating it yields CASSRTGTEAFF.

In nucleotides, the CDR3 is TGTGCCAGCAGCGGTCACAGGGGCATGAACACTGAAGCTTTCTTT. It is translated as CASSGHRGMNTEAFF. The chain uses TRBV9 and TRBJ1-1; 7 nucleotides line up with TRBD1. Germline trimming cut 3 bases from V and 0 bases from J; bases unmatched to any gene: 5. CDR1 is SGDLS and CDR2 is YYNGEE in the germline V gene. The CDR3 is 15 residues long.

V is TRBV5-1 and J is TRBJ1-2; D is undetermined. V was clipped by 0 bases and J by 7 bases, with 13 bases between them. The CDR3 sequence is 14 residues long. CDR1 is SGHRS and CDR2 is YFSETQ in the germline V gene. The CDR3 DNA reads as TGCGCCAGCAGCTTGGTGATAGGTTCGGGTGGCTACACCTTC. Translation: CASSLVIGSGGYTF.

The V gene is TRBV6-5, the J gene TRBJ1-1; D call uncertain. V was shortened by 0 bases and J by 1 base, with 6 bases between the two germline ends. The CDR3 spans 14 residues. Germline CDR1 reads MNHEY; CDR2 reads SVGAGI. In nucleotides, the CDR3 is TGTGCCAGCAGTTACTCGTTCGGGAACACTGAAGCTTTCTTT. Protein: CASSYSFGNTEAFF.

The chain links TRBV10-3 to TRBJ2-1; D possibly corresponds to TRBD1 (7 bases). This CDR3 has 19 residues. Germline CDR1 and CDR2: ENHRY and SYGVKD. V lost 7 bases and J 9 bases, leaving 34 bases between the germline ends. This chain's CDR3 is CAITYDRAAGTPEVSEQFF. The CDR3 bases are TGTGCCATCACCTACGACAGGGCGGCCGGGACTCCCGAGGTTAGTGAGCAGTTCTTC.

The chain joins TRBV7-9 to TRBJ1-2, with 7 bases lining up with TRBD1. The germline CDR1 and CDR2 sequences are SEHNR and FQNEAQ (reference sequence). This CDR3 has 15 amino acids. V shed 4 bases, J shed 0 bases, and the junction held 5 bases outside the gene matches. CDR3 DNA sequence: TGTGCCAGCAGCTCGACAGGGATCGCTAACTATGGCTACACCTTC. Translation: CASSSTGIANYGYTF.

This chain uses TRBV19 with TRBJ1-5; 8 positions agree with TRBD1. Germline-derived CDR1 and CDR2 are LNHDA and SQIVND (reference sequence). V was pared by 4 bases and J by 2 bases, with 13 bases of the junction left unmatched. CDR3 length equals 18 residues. The CDR3 DNA follows: TGTGCCAGTAGTACCCGGGACAGGTTAGCCGGTCGCAATCAGCCCCAGCATTTT. Protein sequence: CASSTRDRLAGRNQPQHF.

The chain employs TRBV11-3 and TRBJ2-1; D possibly corresponds to TRBD2 (6 bases). This CDR3 spans 15 amino acids. The V gene lost 1 base and the J gene lost 2 bases, with 9 bases spanning the gap. CDR1 SGHNT and CDR2 YENEEA come from the germline V gene. CDR3 protein: CASSLAGTAYNEQFF. In nucleotides, the CDR3 is TGTGCCAGCAGCTTAGCCGGGACTGCCTACAATGAGCAGTTCTTC.

A single count supports this clone. The V gene is TRBV15, the J gene TRBJ1-5, with 10 bases identical to TRBD1. CDR3 length equals 17 residues. V lost 3 bases, J lost 1 base, and 6 bases stayed unmatched. CDR1 is LNHNV, CDR2 YYDKDF, per germline (reference sequence). The CDR3 nucleotides are TGTGCCACCAGCAGCCGGGACAGGGGAATAAGCAATCAGCCCCAGCATTTT. Its translation: CATSSRDRGISNQPQHF.